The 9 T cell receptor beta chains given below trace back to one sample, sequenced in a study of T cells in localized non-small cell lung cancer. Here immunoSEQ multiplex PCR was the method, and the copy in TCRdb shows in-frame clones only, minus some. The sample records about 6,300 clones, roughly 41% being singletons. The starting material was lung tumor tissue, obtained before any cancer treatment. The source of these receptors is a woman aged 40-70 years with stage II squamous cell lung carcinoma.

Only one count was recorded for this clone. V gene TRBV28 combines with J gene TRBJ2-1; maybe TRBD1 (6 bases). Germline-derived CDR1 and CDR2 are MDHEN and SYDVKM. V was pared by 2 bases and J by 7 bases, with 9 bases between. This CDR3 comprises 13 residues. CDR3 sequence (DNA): TGTGCCAGCAGTTTACCACAGGGAAATGAGCAGTTCTTC. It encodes CASSLPQGNEQFF.

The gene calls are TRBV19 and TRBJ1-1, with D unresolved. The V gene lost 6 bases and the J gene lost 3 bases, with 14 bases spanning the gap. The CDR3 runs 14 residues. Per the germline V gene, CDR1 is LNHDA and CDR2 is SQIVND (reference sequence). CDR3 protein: CASRENGRDTEAFF. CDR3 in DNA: TGTGCCAGTAGGGAAAACGGACGGGACACTGAAGCTTTCTTT. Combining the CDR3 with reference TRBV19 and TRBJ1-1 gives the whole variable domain DGGITQSPKYLFRKEGQNVTLSCEQNLNHDAMYWYRQDPGQGLRLIYYSQIVNDFQKGDIAEGYSVSREKKESFPLTVTSAQKNPTAFYLCASRENGRDTEAFFGQGTRLTVV.

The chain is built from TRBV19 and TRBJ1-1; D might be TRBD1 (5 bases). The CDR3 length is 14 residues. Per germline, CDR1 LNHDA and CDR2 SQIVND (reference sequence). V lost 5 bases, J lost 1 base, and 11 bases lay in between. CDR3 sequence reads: CASSVTGGNTEAFF. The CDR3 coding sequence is TGTGCCAGTAGTGTAACAGGAGGGAACACTGAAGCTTTCTTT. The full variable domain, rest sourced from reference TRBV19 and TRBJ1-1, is DGGITQSPKYLFRKEGQNVTLSCEQNLNHDAMYWYRQDPGQGLRLIYYSQIVNDFQKGDIAEGYSVSREKKESFPLTVTSAQKNPTAFYLCASSVTGGNTEAFFGQGTRLTVV.

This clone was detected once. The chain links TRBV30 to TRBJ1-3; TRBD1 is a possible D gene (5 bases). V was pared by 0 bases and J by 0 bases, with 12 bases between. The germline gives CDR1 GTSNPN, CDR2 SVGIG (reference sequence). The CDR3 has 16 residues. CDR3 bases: TGTGCCTGGAGTGTATTTCAGGGTAGCTCTGGAAACACCATATATTTT. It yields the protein CAWSVFQGSSGNTIYF.

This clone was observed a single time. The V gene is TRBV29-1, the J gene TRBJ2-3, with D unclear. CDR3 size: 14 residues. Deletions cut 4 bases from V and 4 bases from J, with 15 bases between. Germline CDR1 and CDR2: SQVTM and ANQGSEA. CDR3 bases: TGCAGCGTTGGCCTTACCATCCGGGCAGATACGCAGTATTTT. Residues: CSVGLTIRADTQYF.

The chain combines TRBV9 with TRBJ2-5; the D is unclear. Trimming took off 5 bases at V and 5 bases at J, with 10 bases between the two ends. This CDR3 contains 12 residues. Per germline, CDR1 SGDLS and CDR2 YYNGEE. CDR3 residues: CASSILGETQYF. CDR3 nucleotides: TGTGCCAGCAGTATCCTCGGGGAGACCCAGTACTTC.

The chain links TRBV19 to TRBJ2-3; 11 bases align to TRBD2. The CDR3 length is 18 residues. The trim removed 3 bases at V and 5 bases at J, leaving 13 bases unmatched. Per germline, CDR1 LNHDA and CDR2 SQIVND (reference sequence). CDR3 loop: CASSISSPELAGGDTQYF. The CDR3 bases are TGTGCCAGTAGTATTTCATCCCCGGAGCTAGCGGGGGGAGATACGCAGTATTTT.

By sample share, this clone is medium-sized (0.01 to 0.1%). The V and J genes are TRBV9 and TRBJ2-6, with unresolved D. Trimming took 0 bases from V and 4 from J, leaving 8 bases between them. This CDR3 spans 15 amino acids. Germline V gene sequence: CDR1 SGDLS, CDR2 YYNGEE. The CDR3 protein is CASSVEGYGANVLTF. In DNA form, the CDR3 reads TGTGCCAGCAGCGTAGAAGGGTACGGGGCCAACGTCCTGACTTTC.

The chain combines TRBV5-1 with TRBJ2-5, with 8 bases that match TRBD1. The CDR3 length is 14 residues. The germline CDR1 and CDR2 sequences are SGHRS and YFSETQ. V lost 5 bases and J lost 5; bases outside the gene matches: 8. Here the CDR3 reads CASRSRQGRETQYF. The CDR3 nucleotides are TGCGCCAGCAGGTCGCGACAGGGGCGCGAGACCCAGTACTTC.